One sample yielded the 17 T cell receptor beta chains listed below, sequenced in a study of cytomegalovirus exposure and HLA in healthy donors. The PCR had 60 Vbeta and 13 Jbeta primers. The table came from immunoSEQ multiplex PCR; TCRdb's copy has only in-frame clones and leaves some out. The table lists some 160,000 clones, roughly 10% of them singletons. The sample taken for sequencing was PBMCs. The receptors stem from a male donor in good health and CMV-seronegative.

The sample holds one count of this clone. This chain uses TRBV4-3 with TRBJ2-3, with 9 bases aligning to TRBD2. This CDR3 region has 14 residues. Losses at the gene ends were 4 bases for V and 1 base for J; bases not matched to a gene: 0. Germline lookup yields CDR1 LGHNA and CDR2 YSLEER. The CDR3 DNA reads TGCGCCAGCAGCCTAGCGGGAGGCACAGATACGCAGTATTTT. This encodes CASSLAGGTDTQYF.

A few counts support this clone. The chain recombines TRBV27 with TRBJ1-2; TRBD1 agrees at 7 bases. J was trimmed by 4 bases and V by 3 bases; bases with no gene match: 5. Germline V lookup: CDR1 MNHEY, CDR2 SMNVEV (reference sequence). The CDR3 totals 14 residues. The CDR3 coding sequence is TGTGCCAGCAGTTTCTCGGACAGGAGCTATGGCTACACCTTC. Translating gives CASSFSDRSYGYTF.

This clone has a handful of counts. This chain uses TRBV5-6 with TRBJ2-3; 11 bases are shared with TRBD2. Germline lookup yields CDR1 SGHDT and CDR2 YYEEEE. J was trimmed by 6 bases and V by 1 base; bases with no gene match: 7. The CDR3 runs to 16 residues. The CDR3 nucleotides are TGTGCCAGCAGCTTGCCTAGCGGGGGGCCCCGGGATACGCAGTATTTT. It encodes CASSLPSGGPRDTQYF.

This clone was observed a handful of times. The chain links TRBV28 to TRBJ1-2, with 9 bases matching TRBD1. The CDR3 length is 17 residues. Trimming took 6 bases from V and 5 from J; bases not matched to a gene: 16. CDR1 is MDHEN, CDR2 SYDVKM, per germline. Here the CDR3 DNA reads TGTGCCAGCAGCTCCAGGACAGGGGCAGGGTTTTGGTATGGCTACACCTTC. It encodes CASSSRTGAGFWYGYTF.

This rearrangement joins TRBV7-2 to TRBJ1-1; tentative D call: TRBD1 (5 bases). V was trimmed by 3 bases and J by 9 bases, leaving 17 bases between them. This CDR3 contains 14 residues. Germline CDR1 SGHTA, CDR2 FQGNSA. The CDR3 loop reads CASSFFQGLGQAFF. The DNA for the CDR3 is TGTGCCAGCAGCTTCTTTCAGGGTCTGGGTCAAGCTTTCTTT.

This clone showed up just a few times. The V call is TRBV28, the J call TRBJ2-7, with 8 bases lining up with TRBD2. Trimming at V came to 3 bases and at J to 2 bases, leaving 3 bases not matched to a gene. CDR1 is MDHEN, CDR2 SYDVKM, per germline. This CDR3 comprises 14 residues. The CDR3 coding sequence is TGTGCCAGCAGTTTCGGGGGGGCGACCTACGAGCAGTACTTC. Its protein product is CASSFGGATYEQYF.

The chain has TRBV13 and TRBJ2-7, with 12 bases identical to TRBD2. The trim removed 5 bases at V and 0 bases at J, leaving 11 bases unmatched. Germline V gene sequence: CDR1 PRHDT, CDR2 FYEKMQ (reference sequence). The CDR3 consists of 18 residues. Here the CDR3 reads CASSTEGLAGLNSYEQYF. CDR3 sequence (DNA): TGTGCCAGCAGCACCGAAGGACTAGCGGGATTAAACTCCTACGAGCAGTACTTC. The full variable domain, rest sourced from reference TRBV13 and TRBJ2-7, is AAGVIQSPRHLIKEKRETATLKCYPIPRHDTVYWYQQGPGQDPQFLISFYEKMQSDKGSIPDRFSAQQFSDYHSELNMSSLELGDSALYFCASSTEGLAGLNSYEQYFGPGTRLTVT.

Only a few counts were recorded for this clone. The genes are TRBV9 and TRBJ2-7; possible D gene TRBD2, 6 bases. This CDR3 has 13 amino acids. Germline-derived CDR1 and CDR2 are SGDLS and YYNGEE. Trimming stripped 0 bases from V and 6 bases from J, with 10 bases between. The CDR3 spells CASSVAGVGEQYF. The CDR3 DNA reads TGTGCCAGCAGCGTAGCGGGAGTCGGCGAGCAGTACTTC.

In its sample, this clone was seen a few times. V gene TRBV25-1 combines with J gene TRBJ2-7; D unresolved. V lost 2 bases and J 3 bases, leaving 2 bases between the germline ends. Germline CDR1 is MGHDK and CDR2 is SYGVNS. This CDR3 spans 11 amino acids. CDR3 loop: CASSERYEQYF. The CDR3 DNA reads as TGTGCCAGCAGTGAACGCTACGAGCAGTACTTC.

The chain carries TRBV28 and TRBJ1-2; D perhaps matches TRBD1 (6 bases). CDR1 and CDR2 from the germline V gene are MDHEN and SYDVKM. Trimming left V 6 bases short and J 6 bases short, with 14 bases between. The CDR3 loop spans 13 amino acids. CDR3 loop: CASRDDRSDGYTF. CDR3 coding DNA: TGTGCCAGCAGAGACGACAGGAGCGATGGCTACACCTTC.

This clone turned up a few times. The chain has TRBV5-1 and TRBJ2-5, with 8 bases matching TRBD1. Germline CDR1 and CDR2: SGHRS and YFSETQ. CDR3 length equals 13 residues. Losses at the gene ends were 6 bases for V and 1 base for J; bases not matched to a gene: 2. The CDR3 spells CASIGQGQETQYF. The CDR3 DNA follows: TGCGCCAGCATAGGACAGGGCCAAGAGACCCAGTACTTC.

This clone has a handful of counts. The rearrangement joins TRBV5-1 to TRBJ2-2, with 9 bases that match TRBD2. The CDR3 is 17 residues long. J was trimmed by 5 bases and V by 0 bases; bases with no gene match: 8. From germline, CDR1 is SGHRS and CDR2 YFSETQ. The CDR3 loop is CASSLESAGGRTGELFF. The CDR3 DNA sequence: TGCGCCAGCAGCTTGGAATCCGCGGGGGGGCGTACCGGGGAGCTGTTTTTT.

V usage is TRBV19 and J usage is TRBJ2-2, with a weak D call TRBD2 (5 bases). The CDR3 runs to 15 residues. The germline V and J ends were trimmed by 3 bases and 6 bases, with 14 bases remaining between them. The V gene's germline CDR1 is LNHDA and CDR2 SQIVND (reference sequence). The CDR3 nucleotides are TGTGCCAGTAGTATCATCGGGGTCCGGGCCGGGGAGCTGTTTTTT. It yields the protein CASSIIGVRAGELFF.

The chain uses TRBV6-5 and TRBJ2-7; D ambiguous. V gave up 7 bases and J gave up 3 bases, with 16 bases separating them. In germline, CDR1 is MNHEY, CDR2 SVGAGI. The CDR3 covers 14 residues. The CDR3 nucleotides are TGTGCCAGCACCGATCGCGTAGTGAACTACGAGCAGTACTTC. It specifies CASTDRVVNYEQYF.

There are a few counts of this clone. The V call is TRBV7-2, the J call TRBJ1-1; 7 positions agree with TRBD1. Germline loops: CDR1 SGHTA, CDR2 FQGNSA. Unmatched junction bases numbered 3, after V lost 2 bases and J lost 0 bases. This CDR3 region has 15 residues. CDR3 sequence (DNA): TGTGCCAGCAGCTTATTACAGGGGATGAACACTGAAGCTTTCTTT. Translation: CASSLLQGMNTEAFF.

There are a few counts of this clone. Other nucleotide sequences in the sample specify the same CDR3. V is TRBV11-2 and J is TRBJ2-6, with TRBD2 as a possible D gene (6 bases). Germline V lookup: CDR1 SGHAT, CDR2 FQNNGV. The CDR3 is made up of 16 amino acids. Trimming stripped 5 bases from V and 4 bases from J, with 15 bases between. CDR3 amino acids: CASSPPGLAGANVLTF. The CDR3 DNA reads TGTGCCAGCAGCCCCCCTGGGCTAGCGGGGGCCAACGTCCTGACTTTC.

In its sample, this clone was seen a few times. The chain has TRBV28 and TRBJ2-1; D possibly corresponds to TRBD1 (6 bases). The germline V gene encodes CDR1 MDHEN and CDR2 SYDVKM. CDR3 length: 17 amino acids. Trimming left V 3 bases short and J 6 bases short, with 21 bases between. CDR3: CASSFYGTPPGGNEQFF. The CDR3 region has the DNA TGTGCCAGCAGTTTCTATGGGACACCTCCGGGTGGCAATGAGCAGTTCTTC. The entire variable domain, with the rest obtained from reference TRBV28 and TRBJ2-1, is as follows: DVKVTQSSRYLVKRTGEKVFLECVQDMDHENMFWYRQDPGLGLRLIYFSYDVKMKEKGDIPEGYSVSREKKERFSLILESASTNQTSMYLCASSFYGTPPGGNEQFFGPGTRLTVL.